These 16 T cell receptor beta chains share one sample of origin, sequenced in a study of immune evolution from preneoplasia to lung adenocarcinoma. Sequencing was performed with immunoSEQ multiplex PCR; in TCRdb, only in-frame clones are kept and a portion is missing. The data show around 40,000 clones, around 85% seen once. The sequenced material came from FFPE invasive lung adenocarcinoma tissue. The receptor source for this set is a person aged 55-75 years with lung adenocarcinoma.

This clone is medium-sized in the sample. This chain joins TRBV4-2 and TRBJ2-7, with D uncertain. With 4 bases removed from V and 5 bases from J, the gap between germline ends came to 15 bases. The CDR3 spans 14 residues. Germline CDR1 reads LGHNA; CDR2 reads YNFKEQ. CDR3: CASSPPALPHEQYF. The CDR3 nucleotides are TGTGCCAGCAGCCCCCCGGCACTACCGCACGAGCAGTACTTC.

The chain uses TRBV6-6 and TRBJ1-1, with D maybe TRBD1 (5 bases). Per the germline V gene, CDR1 is MNHNY and CDR2 is SVGAGI (reference sequence). This CDR3 has 14 residues. V was shortened by 5 bases and J by 4 bases, with 14 bases between the two germline ends. As DNA, the CDR3 is TGTGCCAGCAGTCCTCCAGGGCAGGGCACTGAAGCTTTCTTT. It translates to CASSPPGQGTEAFF.

This rearrangement joins TRBV6-5 to TRBJ1-3, with unresolved D. The length of the CDR3 is 14 residues. V was clipped by 5 bases and J by 7 bases, with 15 bases between them. Germline CDR1 and CDR2: MNHEY and SVGAGI. The CDR3 nucleotides are TGTGCCAGCAGTCCGGGAGGCGAGGTTAACACCATATATTTT. This encodes CASSPGGEVNTIYF.

V and J are TRBV29-1 and TRBJ1-1, with a weak D call TRBD1 (6 bases). In germline, CDR1 is SQVTM, CDR2 ANQGSEA. V was cut by 4 bases and J by 0 bases, with 12 bases left in between. The length of the CDR3 is 14 residues. As DNA, the CDR3 is TGCAGCGTTGGGACAGCGAGCATGAACACTGAAGCTTTCTTT. Translation: CSVGTASMNTEAFF.

By share, this clone counts as medium-sized. This chain links TRBV18 with TRBJ2-5, with 9 nucleotides matching TRBD1. With V trimmed by 0 bases and J by 6 bases, 8 bases remained unmatched. Germline assignment: CDR1 KGHSH and CDR2 LQKENI. The CDR3 sequence is 16 residues long. The CDR3 DNA sequence: TGTGCCAGCTCACCACCCGGTACAGGGGGCGCGAAGACCCAGTACTTC. The encoded protein is CASSPPGTGGAKTQYF.

This clone was observed a handful of times. The genes are TRBV7-9 and TRBJ2-3, with a tentative D call TRBD2 (5 bases). The CDR3 contains 15 residues. Germline V gene lookup returns CDR1 SEHNR and CDR2 FQNEAQ (reference sequence). The V and J ends lost 2 bases and 3 bases respectively, with 12 bases between them. As DNA, the CDR3 is TGTGCCAGCAGCTTACGAGGGAGTAGGACAGATACGCAGTATTTT. Translated: CASSLRGSRTDTQYF.

The chain combines TRBV6-5 with TRBJ1-3; D remains unclear. The CDR3 is made up of 11 amino acids. Trimming stripped 6 bases from V and 6 bases from J, with 6 bases between. The germline CDR1 and CDR2 sequences are MNHEY and SVGAGI. The CDR3 protein is CASRGANTIYF. The CDR3 DNA sequence: TGTGCCAGCAGGGGCGCAAACACCATATATTTT.

By proportion, this clone is medium-sized. The rearrangement joins TRBV5-1 to TRBJ2-1; D is undetermined. Looked up from germline, CDR1 is SGHRS and CDR2 is YFSETQ. The CDR3 is 14 residues long. Trimming left V 4 bases short and J 2 bases short, with 10 bases between. The CDR3 loop reads CASSVQEAYNEQFF. The CDR3 nucleotides read TGCGCCAGCAGCGTCCAAGAGGCCTACAATGAGCAGTTCTTC.

This chain connects TRBV5-6 to TRBJ1-5, with D possibly being TRBD1 (6 bases). CDR3 length equals 15 residues. The germline gives CDR1 SGHDT, CDR2 YYEEEE. V was trimmed by 5 bases and J by 0 bases, leaving 12 bases between them. The CDR3 spells CASSRGGLSNQPQHF. CDR3 bases: TGTGCCAGCAGTCGGGGGGGGCTTAGCAATCAGCCCCAGCATTTT.

The chain employs TRBV5-1 and TRBJ2-7; 9 bases fit TRBD2. Germline CDR1 is SGHRS and CDR2 is YFSETQ. V dropped 4 bases and J dropped 5; count of bases not matched to a gene: 13. The CDR3 runs 16 residues. CDR3 residues: CASSPAMVASGNEQYF. The CDR3 region has the DNA TGCGCCAGCAGCCCGGCGATGGTGGCTAGCGGGAACGAGCAGTACTTC. Full variable domain (rest looked up from reference TRBV5-1 and TRBJ2-7): KAGVTQTPRYLIKTRGQQVTLSCSPISGHRSVSWYQQTPGQGLQFLFEYFSETQRNKGNFPGRFSGRQFSNSRSEMNVSTLELGDSALYLCASSPAMVASGNEQYFGPGTRLTVT.

This clone occurred once. V and J are TRBV6-1 and TRBJ2-5; possibly TRBD1 for D (6 bases). Germline V CDR1 and CDR2: MNHNS, SASEGT. The ends were cut back, 4 bases at V and 5 bases at J, with 11 bases in the middle. This CDR3 has 13 residues. The CDR3 here is CASSGTGSETQYF. In nucleotides, the CDR3 is TGTGCCAGCAGTGGCACAGGGAGCGAGACCCAGTACTTC.

The chain is built from TRBV2 and TRBJ2-7, with 10 nucleotides matching TRBD2. V trimming: 7 bases; J trimming: 5 bases; junction bases outside the gene matches: 8. This CDR3 region has 14 residues. Looked up from germline, CDR1 is SNHLY and CDR2 is FYNNEI. The CDR3 sequence: CASNLAGATDEQYF. The CDR3 DNA reads TGTGCCAGCAACCTAGCGGGAGCGACTGACGAGCAGTACTTC.

This sequence joins TRBV19 and TRBJ1-4, with no clear D. The CDR3 has 12 residues. Trimming cost V 6 bases and J 4 bases, with 6 bases left between them. Germline loops: CDR1 LNHDA, CDR2 SQIVND (reference sequence). In DNA, the CDR3 is TGTGCCAGTAGACAGCTTAATGAAAAACTGTTTTTT. It specifies CASRQLNEKLFF.

As regards this clone: Different DNA sequences within this sample yield the same CDR3. The genes are TRBV28 and TRBJ1-5; TRBD1 is a possible D gene (6 bases). This CDR3 contains 12 residues. V lost 3 bases and J 7 bases, leaving 7 bases between the germline ends. The germline V gene has CDR1 MDHEN and CDR2 SYDVKM. For the CDR3, the DNA is TGTGCCAGCAGTTTGAGGGGGCAGCCCCAGCATTTT. Encoded protein: CASSLRGQPQHF.

Written as DNA, the CDR3 is TGTGCCAGCAGCCTCGGGACAGGCTATGGCTACACCTTC. Amino acid sequence: CASSLGTGYGYTF. The chain carries TRBV7-8 and TRBJ1-2, with 8 positions matching TRBD1. The CDR3 is 13 residues long. Germline V gives CDR1 SGHVS, CDR2 FQNEAQ. Trimming removed 5 bases from V and 4 bases from J; junction bases left unmatched: 3. Full variable domain (outside the CDR3, taken from reference TRBV7-8 and TRBJ1-2): GAGVSQSPRYKVAKRGQDVALRCDPISGHVSLFWYQQALGQGPEFLTYFQNEAQLDKSGLPSDRFFAERPEGSVSTLKIQRTQQEDSAVYLCASSLGTGYGYTFGSGTRLTVV.

The rearrangement uses TRBV5-4 and TRBJ2-5; no clear D. Germline loops: CDR1 SGHNT, CDR2 YYREEE (reference sequence). V dropped 0 bases and J dropped 5 bases, with 2 bases sitting between them. The CDR3 is 11 amino acids. The CDR3 nucleotides are TGTGCCAGCAGCTTGGACGAGACCCAGTACTTC. Residues: CASSLDETQYF.